The 5 T cell receptor beta chains below were found in one sample sequenced in a study of response to subunit inactivated influenza vaccine. TCRdb reprocessed the RT-PCR reads via MiXCR and lists one record per CDR3 protein. The table records around 850,000 distinct CDR3 sequences, less than 20% of them present only once. The sequencing used PBMCs from blood, collected around 5 days after vaccination. The receptors shown here come from a man in his fifties who received an inactivated influenza vaccine.

This clonotype was detected a few times. The chain links TRBV20-1 to TRBJ2-3; possible D gene TRBD2, 5 bases. Germline V gene lookup returns CDR1 DFQATT and CDR2 SNEGSKA (reference sequence). The CDR3 covers 14 residues. Trimming removed 5 bases at V and 2 bases at J, with 14 bases between. CDR3 DNA: TGCAGTGCTGTTGGGAGCAGACTCACAGATACGCAGTATTTT. This sequence encodes CSAVGSRLTDTQYF.

This clonotype has just a few counts. The V gene is TRBV5-6, the J gene TRBJ2-3; 7 bases are shared with TRBD2. J was trimmed by 8 bases and V by 4 bases; bases with no gene match: 4. CDR3 length equals 12 residues. In germline, CDR1 is SGHDT, CDR2 YYEEEE. The CDR3 spells CASSGGGGTQYF. The CDR3 bases are TGTGCCAGCAGCGGCGGCGGGGGTACGCAGTATTTT.

The rearrangement uses TRBV2 and TRBJ2-7; weak D call: TRBD2 (5 bases). This CDR3 spans 14 amino acids. Germline CDR1 is SNHLY and CDR2 is FYNNEI. With 6 bases removed from V and 3 bases from J, the gap between germline ends came to 15 bases. CDR3 sequence: CASSPPGFYYEQYF. The CDR3 DNA sequence: TGTGCCAGCAGCCCCCCGGGGTTCTACTACGAGCAGTACTTC.

In its sample, this clonotype was seen a few times. V is TRBV20-1 and J is TRBJ2-7; no reliable D call. Trimming took 6 bases from V and 0 from J, leaving 12 bases between them. From germline, CDR1 is DFQATT and CDR2 SNEGSKA (reference sequence). CDR3 size: 13 residues. The CDR3 region has the DNA TGCAGTGCCTCAAGTAGTTTCTCCTACGAGCAGTACTTC. Its translation: CSASSSFSYEQYF.

The CDR3, as DNA: TGTGCCAGCAGCTTACGGAGCGGGGGGGCTTTGACAATGATTGGGCAGTTCTTC. This translates into CASSLRSGGALTMIGQFF. V is TRBV11-2 and J is TRBJ2-1; 10 positions match TRBD2. V lost 2 bases to trimming and J lost 12 bases; unmatched junction nucleotides: 19. From germline, CDR1 is SGHAT and CDR2 FQNNGV. The CDR3 extends over 18 amino acids.